The 20 T cell receptor beta chains listed next were all sequenced from one sample in a study of response to subunit inactivated influenza vaccine listed by TCRdb under 2018. Libraries were made using RT-PCR. Sequencing was performed on an Illumina HiSeq 2500. Using fastp trimming at Q25 and MiXCR clonotype assembly, TCRdb reanalyzed the public sequencing data and kept in-frame beta chains. Each CDR3 protein gets just one entry, which takes the most common genes and DNA from the rows behind it. The sample data list approximately 300,000 distinct CDR3 sequences, and roughly 22% of these were observed just once. About 9.4% of the sample comes from the top ten. The starting material was PBMCs from blood, obtained approximately 20 months after vaccination. The receptors shown here come from a man aged 45 to 70 who received an inactivated influenza vaccine. Donor details come from another sample of the same person, matched by shared clones.

This clonotype was recorded only once. This may stem from a read error, because a much larger clone lies one nucleotide away. V and J are TRBV6-2 or TRBV6-3 and TRBJ2-3; TRBD1 agrees at 9 bases. J lost 4 bases, V lost 4 bases, and 12 bases had no gene match. Germline V gene lookup returns CDR1 MNHEY and CDR2 SVGEGT. The CDR3 length is 17 residues. This CDR3 reads CASSFPRDRGDSDTQYF. DNA of the CDR3: TGTGCCAGCAGTTTCCCCAGAGACAGGGGGGACTCAGATACGCAGTATTTT.

The V gene is TRBV7-9, the J gene TRBJ2-3; 13 bases match TRBD2. Germline loops: CDR1 SEHNR, CDR2 FQNEAQ (reference sequence). This CDR3 is built from 16 residues. Unmatched junction bases numbered 2, after V lost 1 base and J lost 4 bases. The CDR3 here is CASSLVGLAGADTQYF. CDR3 nucleotide sequence: TGTGCCAGCAGCTTAGTTGGACTAGCGGGAGCAGATACGCAGTATTTT.

This clonotype was picked up a small number of times. The V and J genes are TRBV6-1 and TRBJ2-7; 9 positions match TRBD2. The CDR3 runs to 14 residues. Per germline, CDR1 MNHNS and CDR2 SASEGT. V lost 8 bases, J lost 4 bases, and 9 bases stayed unmatched. The CDR3 DNA is TGTGCCAGCTCACTAGCGGGCAGCCTATACGAGCAGTACTTC. This encodes CASSLAGSLYEQYF.

The chain has TRBV19 and TRBJ2-2; tentatively, D is TRBD2 (6 bases). With 6 bases removed from V and 1 base from J, the gap between germline ends came to 6 bases. Germline V gene data show CDR1 as LNHDA and CDR2 as SQIVND (reference sequence). CDR3 length: 13 amino acids. Here the CDR3 DNA reads TGTGCCAGTAGGCGGGAGAACACCGGGGAGCTGTTTTTT. It specifies CASRRENTGELFF.

This chain links TRBV5-5 with TRBJ1-1; D uncertain. The length of the CDR3 is 13 residues. Trimming left V 4 bases short and J 1 base short, with 8 bases between. Germline V gene data show CDR1 as SGHKS and CDR2 as YYEKEE (reference sequence). Written as DNA, the CDR3 is TGTGCCAGCAGCCCGGCCCCGAACACTGAAGCTTTCTTT. This encodes CASSPAPNTEAFF.

This clonotype was counted many times. The chain links TRBV20-1 to TRBJ1-5, with no clear D. The V gene lost 1 base and the J gene lost 6 bases, with 13 bases spanning the gap. This CDR3 contains 14 residues. CDR1 and CDR2 from the germline V gene are DFQATT and SNEGSKA (reference sequence). The CDR3 here is CSARGGEGSQPQHF. In DNA, the CDR3 is TGCAGTGCTAGAGGCGGGGAGGGAAGTCAGCCCCAGCATTTT.

The chain has TRBV20-1 and TRBJ2-1, with TRBD2 identical over 11 bases. V lost 0 bases and J lost 4; bases outside the gene matches: 8. This CDR3 is built from 17 residues. Germline assignment: CDR1 DFQATT and CDR2 SNEGSKA (reference sequence). The CDR3 reads CSARDPLLAGGYNEQFF. The CDR3 DNA sequence: TGCAGTGCTAGAGATCCCCTGCTAGCGGGAGGTTACAATGAGCAGTTCTTC.

This chain links TRBV6-5 with TRBJ2-4; 8 bases agree with TRBD2. The V segment lost 4 bases and the J segment 1 base; nucleotides outside the gene matches: 9. The CDR3 contains 17 residues. CDR1 and CDR2 (germline): MNHEY, SVGAGI. The CDR3 reads CASSSPTREGAKNIQYF. CDR3 nucleotides: TGTGCCAGCAGTTCCCCCACTCGGGAGGGGGCCAAAAACATTCAGTACTTC.

This chain uses TRBV6-1 with TRBJ1-2; D is possibly TRBD1 (5 bases). Germline assignment: CDR1 MNHNS and CDR2 SASEGT. Trimming cost V 5 bases and J 4 bases, with 11 bases left between them. The CDR3 has 13 residues. This CDR3 is CASSPGTSYGYTF. The CDR3 DNA is TGTGCCAGCAGTCCCGGGACTTCCTATGGCTACACCTTC.

This clonotype was detected a few times. The rearrangement uses TRBV20-1 and TRBJ1-6; 7 bases agree with TRBD1. The CDR3 consists of 15 residues. Germline V lookup: CDR1 DFQATT, CDR2 SNEGSKA (reference sequence). Trimming took 3 bases from V and 5 from J; bases not matched to a gene: 7. CDR3 in DNA: TGCAGTGCTAGGCCCCGGGGACAGAATAATTCACCCCTCCACTTT. It is translated as CSARPRGQNNSPLHF.

This rearrangement joins TRBV11-2 to TRBJ2-7; D uncertain. Trimming took 1 base from V and 2 from J, leaving 9 bases between them. The CDR3 is 14 residues long. Germline loops: CDR1 SGHAT, CDR2 FQNNGV. The CDR3 region is CASSLVLLTYEQYF. CDR3 bases: TGTGCCAGCAGCTTAGTTTTGTTAACCTACGAGCAGTACTTC.

This clonotype came up a few times. The chain links TRBV6-1 to TRBJ1-6, with 9 bases lining up with TRBD1. Germline-derived CDR1 and CDR2 are MNHNS and SASEGT. V was pared by 11 bases and J by 10 bases, with 9 bases of the junction left unmatched. This CDR3 region has 13 residues. For the CDR3, the DNA is TGTGCCGGCCGGGACAGGGTACGCTCACCCCTCCACTTT. This codes for CAGRDRVRSPLHF.

CDR3 loop: CASSLRVNEKLFF. In DNA, the CDR3 is TGTGCCAGCAGTCTTAGAGTTAATGAAAAACTGTTTTTT. The rearrangement uses TRBV7-9 and TRBJ1-4; D ambiguous. Germline V gene sequence: CDR1 SEHNR, CDR2 FQNEAQ (reference sequence). Trimming removed 6 bases at V and 4 bases at J, with 9 bases between. CDR3 length equals 13 residues. Supplemented by reference TRBV7-9 and TRBJ1-4, the full variable domain reads DTGVSQNPRHKITKRGQNVTFRCDPISEHNRLYWYRQTLGQGPEFLTYFQNEAQLEKSRLLSDRFSAERPKGSFSTLEIQRTEQGDSAMYLCASSLRVNEKLFFGSGTQLSVL.

The table lists this clonotype with a few counts. The V and J genes are TRBV12-3 or TRBV12-4 and TRBJ1-5, with D unclear. The CDR3 loop spans 15 amino acids. V lost 6 bases to trimming and J lost 0 bases, with 12 bases between them. The CDR3 loop is CASSSAGGSNQPQHF. The CDR3, as DNA: TGTGCCAGCAGCTCAGCGGGCGGTAGCAATCAGCCCCAGCATTTT.

The chain combines TRBV6-2 or TRBV6-3 with TRBJ2-3; 11 nucleotides align to TRBD2. Trimming took 2 bases from V and 11 from J; bases not matched to a gene: 12. The CDR3 extends over 16 amino acids. Germline values: CDR1 MNHEY, CDR2 SVGEGT. The CDR3: CASSYTPGLADVGQYF. The CDR3 DNA sequence: TGTGCCAGCAGTTACACACCGGGACTAGCGGATGTAGGGCAGTATTTT.

The table lists this clonotype with a few counts. The V call is TRBV5-1, the J call TRBJ1-1; D call uncertain. CDR1 and CDR2 from the germline V gene are SGHRS and YFSETQ. V lost 0 bases and J 1 base, leaving 7 bases between the germline ends. The CDR3 is 14 residues long. The CDR3 region has the DNA TGCGCCAGCAGCTTGGCCGTACAGAACACTGAAGCTTTCTTT. Its protein product is CASSLAVQNTEAFF.

Many counts were recorded for this clonotype. J is TRBJ1-4 and V is TRBV6-1, with 8 bases aligning to TRBD1. The germline CDR1 and CDR2 sequences are MNHNS and SASEGT. The CDR3 spans 15 residues. Germline trimming cut 6 bases from V and 4 bases from J; bases unmatched to any gene: 7. The CDR3 DNA reads TGTGCCAGCAGCACAGGGGGTACCGTTAATGAAAAACTGTTTTTT. Translated: CASSTGGTVNEKLFF.

This clonotype turned up a few times. The chain carries TRBV29-1 and TRBJ2-1; 8 nucleotides match TRBD2. The CDR3 covers 17 residues. The V and J ends lost 1 base and 10 bases, in that order; junction bases with no gene match: 18. Germline loops: CDR1 SQVTM, CDR2 ANQGSEA. CDR3 nucleotides: TGCAGCGTTGAAGTCAACGAGCGGGGGTCCAGACTTAAAGAGCAGTTCTTC. Translating it yields CSVEVNERGSRLKEQFF.

Points on this clonotype: Possible read error: a much larger clone is one base away. The genes are TRBV20-1 and TRBJ1-5; no definite D call. The length of the CDR3 is 16 residues. Germline CDR1 is DFQATT and CDR2 is SNEGSKA (reference sequence). CDR3 amino acids: CSASSVRGASSQPQHF. The CDR3 coding sequence is TGCAGTGCCTCTAGCGTGAGAGGAGCTAGCAGTCAGCCCCAGCATTTT.

This clonotype was observed a handful of times. This chain uses TRBV7-2 with TRBJ1-6, with a possible D match to TRBD1 (6 bases). CDR1 SGHTA and CDR2 FQGNSA come from the germline V gene. CDR3 length equals 17 residues. Deletions cut 3 bases from V and 2 bases from J, with 14 bases between. The CDR3 sequence is CASSLNRVSAYNSPLHF. For the CDR3, the DNA is TGTGCCAGCAGCTTGAACAGGGTATCGGCCTATAATTCACCCCTCCACTTT. Full variable domain (remainder filled in from reference TRBV7-2 and TRBJ1-6): GAGVSQSPSNKVTEKGKDVELRCDPISGHTALYWYRQSLGQGLEFLIYFQGNSAPDKSGLPSDRFSAERTGGSVSTLTIQRTQQEDSAVYLCASSLNRVSAYNSPLHFGNGTRLTVT.